This TCR beta chain was observed in a study of metastatic and nonmetastatic thyroid tumors. The wider study: From malignant and benign thyroid patients, repertoires in blood and in tumor or nodule tissue were compared. General study findings and limits: Malignant thyroid tumors reportedly exceeded benign nodules significantly in TCR beta diversity, with the difference appearing in blood and tumor.

The sample holds many counts of this clone. The antigen is not known. Other DNA sequences of this sample code for an identical CDR3. In the original processing: To classify distant metastasis in papillary thyroid cancer, a model was built from CDR3 differences across clinicopathological groups. TCRdb re-called clones via MiXCR from the PCR reads. The V and J calls here are based on TCRdb, not the publication. The sample contains fewer than 35,000 clones, approximately 20% of which appear only once. The germline V and J ends were trimmed by 5 bases and 2 bases, with 9 bases remaining between them. The CDR3 has 14 amino acids. CDR1 and CDR2 (germline): KGHDR, SFDVKD. No patient received treatment before thyroid surgery.

The sequencing sample was made of blood. This TCR came from a female donor with papillary thyroid cancer or a benign thyroid nodule (not recorded which). Some clones in this sample may be carry-over from other donors' samples. The chain joins TRBV24-1 to TRBJ2-1; D call uncertain. This CDR3 is CATSGVSAYNEQFF. Here the CDR3 DNA reads TGTGCCACCAGTGGGGTGTCGGCCTACAATGAGCAGTTCTTC.